This is a list of T cell receptor beta chains from one sample in a study of T cell repertoires and HLA-DP antigens. Measured with immunoSEQ multiplex PCR; TCRdb has only the in-frame clones, and not every one. Here the sample spans fewer than 95,000 clones, around nine tenths being singletons. These receptors' antigens are unknown. Sample: CD4+ T cells from PBMCs. All receptors derive from a man between 45 and 60 years old in good health and CMV-seronegative. Both conserved end residues are part of each CDR3. A D gene is named only where the DNA matches it firmly. Rows give clone size only sometimes, using once, few, many, or a class for an expanded clone.

TRBV11-2	TRBJ2-5	once	.	CASSVGQTQYF	TGTGCCAGCAGCGTAGGGCAGACCCAGTACTTC
TRBV7-9	TRBJ1-3	.	.	CASSLARSSSGNTIYF	TGTGCCAGCAGCTTAGCCAGGTCTAGCTCTGGAAACACCATATATTTT
TRBV30	TRBJ2-1	.	.	CAWSPIGIRLYNEQFF	TGTGCCTGGAGCCCGATTGGAATTCGATTGTACAATGAGCAGTTCTTC
TRBV7-3	TRBJ2-1	.	TRBD1	CASSRTGSYNEQFF	TGTGCCAGCAGCCGGACAGGCTCCTACAATGAGCAGTTCTTC
TRBV25-1	TRBJ2-5	.	.	CASGRGTATQYF	TGTGCCAGCGGTCGCGGCACAGCGACCCAGTACTTC
TRBV15	TRBJ1-3	.	.	CATSQADSGNTIYF	TGTGCCACCAGCCAGGCAGACTCTGGAAACACCATATATTTT
TRBV6-5	TRBJ2-7	.	.	CASSFSGPAYEQYF	TGTGCCAGCAGTTTCTCCGGGCCTGCCTACGAGCAGTACTTC
TRBV4-2	TRBJ2-2	few	.	CASSQPTGELFF	TGTGCCAGCAGCCAACCAACCGGGGAGCTGTTTTTT
TRBV28	TRBJ1-2	few	TRBD1	CASSPLPGTGDGYTF	TGTGCCAGCAGTCCACTCCCTGGGACAGGGGATGGCTACACCTTC
TRBV9	TRBJ2-5	.	.	CASSPGRAGQETQYF	TGTGCCAGCAGCCCGGGCAGGGCGGGCCAAGAGACCCAGTACTTC
TRBV7-3	TRBJ2-2	.	.	CASSLTRQGRNTGELFF	TGTGCCAGCAGCTTAACTAGGCAGGGCCGAAACACCGGGGAGCTGTTTTTT
TRBV4-3	TRBJ2-2	once	.	CASSQGLKGELFF	TGCGCCAGCAGCCAAGGACTAAAAGGGGAGCTGTTTTTT
TRBV28	TRBJ2-7	.	.	CASALVQGSHEQYF	TGTGCCAGCGCCCTAGTACAGGGATCCCACGAGCAGTACTTC
TRBV7-8	TRBJ1-1	.	.	CASSSQVEAFF	TGTGCCAGCAGCTCACAGGTTGAAGCTTTCTTT
TRBV18	TRBJ2-1	.	.	CASSPGTRNEQFF	TGTGCCAGCTCACCCGGGACCAGGAACGAGCAGTTCTTC
TRBV5-5	TRBJ1-2	.	.	CASSLDWGLGYTF	TGTGCCAGCAGCTTGGACTGGGGCCTTGGCTACACCTTC
TRBV30	TRBJ1-5	once	.	CAWSGGRQGTQPQHF	TGTGCCTGGAGTGGGGGTCGGCAGGGAACTCAGCCCCAGCATTTT
TRBV2	TRBJ1-1	.	.	CASSGLVRTEAFF	TGTGCCAGCAGTGGATTGGTTCGAACTGAAGCTTTCTTT
TRBV30	TRBJ1-1	few	TRBD1	CALLRTGYYTEAFF	TGTGCCCTTCTCAGGACAGGTTATTACACTGAAGCTTTCTTT
TRBV19	TRBJ2-2	.	.	CASSIGQDSTNTGELFF	TGTGCCAGTAGTATAGGCCAAGATAGTACGAACACCGGGGAGCTGTTTTTT
TRBV2	TRBJ1-2	once	.	CASSGQGTYGYTF	TGTGCCAGCAGTGGGCAGGGGACGTATGGCTACACCTTC
TRBV6-1	TRBJ1-6	.	.	CASSEGGGGNSPLHF	TGTGCCAGCAGTGAAGGGGGGGGCGGCAATTCACCCCTCCACTTT
TRBV5-1	TRBJ2-5	.	.	CASSAKGGTQQETQYF	TGCGCCAGCAGCGCCAAGGGCGGGACTCAACAAGAGACCCAGTACTTC
TRBV28	TRBJ2-1	.	.	CASTAGKEQFF	TGTGCCAGCACGGCCGGGAAGGAGCAGTTCTTC